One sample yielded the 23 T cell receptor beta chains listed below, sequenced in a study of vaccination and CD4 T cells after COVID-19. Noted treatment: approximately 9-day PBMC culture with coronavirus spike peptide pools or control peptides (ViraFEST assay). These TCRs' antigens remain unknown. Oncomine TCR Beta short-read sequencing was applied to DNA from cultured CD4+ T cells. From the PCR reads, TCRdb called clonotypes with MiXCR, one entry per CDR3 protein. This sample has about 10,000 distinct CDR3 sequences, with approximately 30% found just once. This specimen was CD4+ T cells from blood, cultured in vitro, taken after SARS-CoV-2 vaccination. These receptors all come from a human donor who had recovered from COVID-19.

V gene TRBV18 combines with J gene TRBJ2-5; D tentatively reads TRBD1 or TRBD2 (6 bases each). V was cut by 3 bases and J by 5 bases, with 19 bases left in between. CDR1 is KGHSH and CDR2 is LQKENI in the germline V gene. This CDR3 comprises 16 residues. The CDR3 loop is CASSPGGPSPMETQYF. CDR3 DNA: TGTGCCAGCTCACCCGGGGGCCCCTCCCCTATGGAGACCCAGTACTTC.

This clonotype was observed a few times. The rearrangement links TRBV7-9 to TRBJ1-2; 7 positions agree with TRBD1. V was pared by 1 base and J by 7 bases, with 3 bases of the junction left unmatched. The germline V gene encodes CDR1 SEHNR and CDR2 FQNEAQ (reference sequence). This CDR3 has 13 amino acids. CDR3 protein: CASSLGQGTGYTF. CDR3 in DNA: TGTGCCAGCAGCTTAGGACAGGGAACTGGCTACACCTTC.

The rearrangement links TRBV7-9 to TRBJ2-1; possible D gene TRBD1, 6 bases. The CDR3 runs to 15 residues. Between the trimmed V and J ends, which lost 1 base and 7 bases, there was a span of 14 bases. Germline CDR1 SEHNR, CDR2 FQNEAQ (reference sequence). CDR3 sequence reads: CASSLGVGGRNEQFF. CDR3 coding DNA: TGTGCCAGCAGCTTAGGGGTAGGGGGTCGGAATGAGCAGTTCTTC. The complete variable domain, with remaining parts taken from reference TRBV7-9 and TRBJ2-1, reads DTGVSQNPRHKITKRGQNVTFRCDPISEHNRLYWYRQTLGQGPEFLTYFQNEAQLEKSRLLSDRFSAERPKGSFSTLEIQRTEQGDSAMYLCASSLGVGGRNEQFFGPGTRLTVL.

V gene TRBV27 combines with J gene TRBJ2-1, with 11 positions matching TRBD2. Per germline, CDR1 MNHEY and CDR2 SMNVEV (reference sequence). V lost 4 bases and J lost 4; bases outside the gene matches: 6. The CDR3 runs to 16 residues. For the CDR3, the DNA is TGTGCCAGCAGTTCTACGACTAGCGGGGTTTACAATGAGCAGTTCTTC. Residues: CASSSTTSGVYNEQFF.

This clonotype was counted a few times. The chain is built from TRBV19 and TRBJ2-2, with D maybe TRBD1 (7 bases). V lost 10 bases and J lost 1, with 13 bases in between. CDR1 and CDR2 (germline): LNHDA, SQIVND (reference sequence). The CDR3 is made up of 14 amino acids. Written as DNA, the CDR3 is TGTGCCACCTGGAGGGGGCAGAACACCGGGGAGCTGTTTTTT. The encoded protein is CATWRGQNTGELFF.

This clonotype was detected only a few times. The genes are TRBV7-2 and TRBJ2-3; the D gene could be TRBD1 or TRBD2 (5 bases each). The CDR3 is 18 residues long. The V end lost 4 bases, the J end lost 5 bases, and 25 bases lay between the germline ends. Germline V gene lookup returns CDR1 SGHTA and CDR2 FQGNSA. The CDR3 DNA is TGTGCCAGCAGCTCCCCACAGATACAGGACCTTGGAGGAGATACGCAGTATTTT. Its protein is CASSSPQIQDLGGDTQYF.

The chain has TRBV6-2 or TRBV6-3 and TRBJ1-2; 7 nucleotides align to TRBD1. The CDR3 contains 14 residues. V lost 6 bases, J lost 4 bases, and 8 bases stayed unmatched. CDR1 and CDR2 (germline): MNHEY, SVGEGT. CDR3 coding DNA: TGTGCCAGCAGACCCCAGGGGGAGGTCTATGGCTACACCTTC. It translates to CASRPQGEVYGYTF.

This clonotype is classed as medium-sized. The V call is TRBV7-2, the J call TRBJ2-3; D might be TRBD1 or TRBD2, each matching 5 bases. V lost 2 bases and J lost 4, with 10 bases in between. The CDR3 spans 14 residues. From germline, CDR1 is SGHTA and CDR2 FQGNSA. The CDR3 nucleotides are TGTGCCAGCAGCTTAATGGGGACCCCAGATACGCAGTATTTT. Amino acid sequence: CASSLMGTPDTQYF.

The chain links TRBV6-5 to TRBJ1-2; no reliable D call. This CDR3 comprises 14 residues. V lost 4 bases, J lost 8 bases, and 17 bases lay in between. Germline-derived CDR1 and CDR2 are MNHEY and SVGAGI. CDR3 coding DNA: TGTGCCAGCAGTTCCTTGGGGTCGACGGGCGGCTACACCTTC. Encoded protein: CASSSLGSTGGYTF.

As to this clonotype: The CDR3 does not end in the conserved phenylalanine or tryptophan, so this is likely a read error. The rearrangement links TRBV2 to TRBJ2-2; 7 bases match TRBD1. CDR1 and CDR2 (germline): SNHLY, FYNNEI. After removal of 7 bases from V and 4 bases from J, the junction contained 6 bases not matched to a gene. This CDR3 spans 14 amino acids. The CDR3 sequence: CASTADRRTGELFS. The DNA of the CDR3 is TGTGCCAGCACAGCGGACAGGCGCACCGGGGAGCTGTTTTCT.

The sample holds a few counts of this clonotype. The CDR3 region has the DNA TGTGCCAGTAGTAACCCGGGGGCGCCGTCTGATACTGAAGCTTTCTTT. Encoded protein: CASSNPGAPSDTEAFF. The V call is TRBV19, the J call TRBJ1-1; TRBD1 might be the D (6 bases). Germline CDR1 LNHDA, CDR2 SQIVND (reference sequence). This CDR3 region has 16 residues. Between the trimmed V and J ends, which lost 4 bases and 5 bases, there was a span of 20 bases.

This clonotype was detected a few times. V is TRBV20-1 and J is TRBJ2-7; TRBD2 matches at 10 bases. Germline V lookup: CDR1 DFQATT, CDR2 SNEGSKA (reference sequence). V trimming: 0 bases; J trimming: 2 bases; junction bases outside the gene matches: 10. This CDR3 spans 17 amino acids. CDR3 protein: CSARDPRTSGQTYEQYF. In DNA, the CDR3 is TGCAGTGCTAGAGATCCGAGGACTAGCGGCCAGACCTACGAGCAGTACTTC.

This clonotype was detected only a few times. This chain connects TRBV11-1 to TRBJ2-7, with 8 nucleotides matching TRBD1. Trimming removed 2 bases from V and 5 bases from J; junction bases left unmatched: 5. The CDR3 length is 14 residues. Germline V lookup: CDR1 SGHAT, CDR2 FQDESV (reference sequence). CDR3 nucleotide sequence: TGTGCCAGCAGCTTAACCCCGGACAGGGACGAGCAGTACTTC. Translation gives CASSLTPDRDEQYF. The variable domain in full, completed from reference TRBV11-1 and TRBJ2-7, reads EAEVAQSPRYKITEKSQAVAFWCDPISGHATLYWYRQILGQGPELLVQFQDESVVDDSQLPKDRFSAERLKGVDSTLKIQPAELGDSAMYLCASSLTPDRDEQYFGPGTRLTVT.

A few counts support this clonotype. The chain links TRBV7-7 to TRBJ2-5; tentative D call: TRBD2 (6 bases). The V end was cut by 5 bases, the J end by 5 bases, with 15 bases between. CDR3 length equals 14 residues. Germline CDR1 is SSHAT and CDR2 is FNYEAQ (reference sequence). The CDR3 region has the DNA TGTGCCAGCAGCCCCAGTGGGGGGAGGGAGACCCAGTACTTC. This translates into CASSPSGGRETQYF.

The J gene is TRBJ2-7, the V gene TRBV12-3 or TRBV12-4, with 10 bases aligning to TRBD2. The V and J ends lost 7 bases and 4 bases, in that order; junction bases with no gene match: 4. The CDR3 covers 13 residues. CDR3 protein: CASKIAGGYEQYF. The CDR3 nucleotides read TGTGCCAGCAAAATAGCGGGAGGTTACGAGCAGTACTTC.

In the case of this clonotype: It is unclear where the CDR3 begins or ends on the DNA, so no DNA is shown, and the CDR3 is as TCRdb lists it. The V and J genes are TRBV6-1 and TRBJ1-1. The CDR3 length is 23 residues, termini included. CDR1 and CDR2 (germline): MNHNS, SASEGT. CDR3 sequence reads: CASTNQTSMYLCASRADHLEAFF.

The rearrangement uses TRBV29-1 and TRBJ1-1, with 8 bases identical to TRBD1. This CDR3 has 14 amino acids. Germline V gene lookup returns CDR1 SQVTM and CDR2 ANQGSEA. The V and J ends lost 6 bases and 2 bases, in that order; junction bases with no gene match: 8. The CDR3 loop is CSVIRQGSNTEAFF. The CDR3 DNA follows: TGCAGCGTAATAAGACAGGGGAGTAACACTGAAGCTTTCTTT.

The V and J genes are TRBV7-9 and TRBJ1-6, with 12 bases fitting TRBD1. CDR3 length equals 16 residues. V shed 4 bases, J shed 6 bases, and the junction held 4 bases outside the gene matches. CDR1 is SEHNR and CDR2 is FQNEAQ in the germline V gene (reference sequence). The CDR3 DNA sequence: TGTGCCAGCAGCTGGGGGACAGGGGGCTCTAATTCACCCCTCCACTTT. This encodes CASSWGTGGSNSPLHF.

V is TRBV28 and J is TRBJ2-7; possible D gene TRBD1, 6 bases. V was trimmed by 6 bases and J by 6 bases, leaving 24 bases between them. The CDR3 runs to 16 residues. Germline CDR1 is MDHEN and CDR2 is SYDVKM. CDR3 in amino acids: CASSPQTPTGLIEQYF. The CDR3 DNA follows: TGTGCCAGCAGCCCCCAAACCCCGACAGGTTTAATCGAGCAGTACTTC.

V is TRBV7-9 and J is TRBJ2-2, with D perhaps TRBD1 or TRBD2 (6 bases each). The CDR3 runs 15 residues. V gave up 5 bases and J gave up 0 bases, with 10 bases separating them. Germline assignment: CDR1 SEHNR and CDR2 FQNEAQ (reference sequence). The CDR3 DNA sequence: TGTGCCAGCAGCGCCCGGGGGCCGAACACCGGGGAGCTGTTTTTT. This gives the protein CASSARGPNTGELFF.

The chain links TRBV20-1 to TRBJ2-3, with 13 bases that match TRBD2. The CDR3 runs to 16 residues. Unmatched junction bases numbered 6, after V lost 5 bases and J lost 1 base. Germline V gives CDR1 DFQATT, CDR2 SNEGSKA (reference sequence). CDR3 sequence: CSASRLAGGRTDTQYF. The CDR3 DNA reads TGCAGTGCTTCCAGACTAGCGGGAGGTCGCACAGATACGCAGTATTTT.

The CDR3: CASSKAYEQYF. As DNA, the CDR3 is TGTGCCAGCAGTAAAGCCTACGAGCAGTACTTC. V usage is TRBV12-3 or TRBV12-4 and J usage is TRBJ2-7; D gene uncertain. The CDR3 contains 11 residues. V lost 5 bases and J lost 2, with 4 bases in between.

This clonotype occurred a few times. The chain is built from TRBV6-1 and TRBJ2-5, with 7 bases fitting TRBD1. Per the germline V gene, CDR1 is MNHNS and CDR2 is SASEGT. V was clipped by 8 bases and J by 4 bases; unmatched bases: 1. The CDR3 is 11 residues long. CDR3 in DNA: TGTGCCAGCTACAGGGGAGAGACCCAGTACTTC. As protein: CASYRGETQYF.